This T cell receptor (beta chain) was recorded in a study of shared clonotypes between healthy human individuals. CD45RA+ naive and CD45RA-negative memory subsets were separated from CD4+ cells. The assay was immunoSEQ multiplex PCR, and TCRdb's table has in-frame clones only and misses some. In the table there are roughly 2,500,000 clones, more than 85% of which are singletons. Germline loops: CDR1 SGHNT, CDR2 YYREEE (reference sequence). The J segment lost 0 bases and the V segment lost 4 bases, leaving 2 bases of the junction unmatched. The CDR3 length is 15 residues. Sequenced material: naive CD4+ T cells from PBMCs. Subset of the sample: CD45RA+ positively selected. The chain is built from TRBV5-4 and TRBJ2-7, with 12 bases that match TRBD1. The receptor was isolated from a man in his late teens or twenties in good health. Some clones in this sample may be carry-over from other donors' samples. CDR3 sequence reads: CASSRDRGPSYEQYF. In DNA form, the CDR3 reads TGTGCCAGCAGCCGGGACAGGGGGCCCTCCTACGAGCAGTACTTC.